In this sample, the clone carrying this T cell receptor beta chain turned up once. The antigen remains unidentified. These data originate in a study of T cell responses to AZD1222 COVID-19 vaccine. General study findings and limits: Across spike, vaccine-associated CD4 TCRs were found, dominant at 160-218 and 743-854.

V was cut by 1 base and J by 7 bases, with 22 bases left in between. CDR3 size: 18 residues. Germline V gene sequence: CDR1 MGHRA, CDR2 YSYEKL. The repertoire was sequenced with immunoSEQ multiplex PCR; TCRdb's copy has only in-frame clones and lacks some. The table has around 84,000 clones, roughly nine tenths seen once. The TCR was taken from an adult in good health. Here the sequenced sample was peripheral blood, taken on day 0 of AZD1222 vaccination. This chain joins TRBV4-1 and TRBJ1-4, with TRBD1 as a possible D gene (6 bases). The CDR3 loop reads CASSQGPLYREGGEKLFF. DNA of the CDR3: TGCGCCAGCAGCCAAGGGCCGTTGTACAGGGAAGGCGGTGAAAAACTGTTTTTT.